This T cell receptor (beta chain) was recovered during a study of CD8 T cells in ankylosing spondylitis. A single record per CDR3 protein comes from TCRdb applying MiXCR to the 5' RACE reads. The sample yields 200,000 to 250,000 distinct CDR3 sequences, 30% to 40% seen once. Broader study findings: Reports of some motif variants in reactive arthritis synovial fluid and blood predate this one.

A few counts support this clonotype. Antigen unknown. V was pared by 0 bases and J by 1 base, with 16 bases between. Germline V gene lookup returns CDR1 DFQATT and CDR2 SNEGSKA (reference sequence). The CDR3 has 17 residues. The source is a male donor with ankylosing spondylitis or in good health (not recorded which). This chain uses TRBV20-1 with TRBJ1-5; the D gene is possibly TRBD1 (5 bases). Source material: blood, either unsorted or a sorted T cell fraction (not recorded which). In DNA form, the CDR3 reads TGCAGTGCTAGAGATCTCCGGGACTGGGGGAGCAATCAGCCCCAGCATTTT. It is translated as CSARDLRDWGSNQPQHF.